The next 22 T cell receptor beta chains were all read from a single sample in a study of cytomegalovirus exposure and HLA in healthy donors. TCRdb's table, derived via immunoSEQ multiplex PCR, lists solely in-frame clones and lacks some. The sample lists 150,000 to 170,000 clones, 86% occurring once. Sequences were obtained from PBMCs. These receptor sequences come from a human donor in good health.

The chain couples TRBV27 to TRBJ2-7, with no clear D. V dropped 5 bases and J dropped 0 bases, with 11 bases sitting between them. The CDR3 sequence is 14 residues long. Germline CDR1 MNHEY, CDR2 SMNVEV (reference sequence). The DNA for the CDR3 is TGTGCCAGCAGTCCTGGGCGTCTCTCCTACGAGCAGTACTTC. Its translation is CASSPGRLSYEQYF.

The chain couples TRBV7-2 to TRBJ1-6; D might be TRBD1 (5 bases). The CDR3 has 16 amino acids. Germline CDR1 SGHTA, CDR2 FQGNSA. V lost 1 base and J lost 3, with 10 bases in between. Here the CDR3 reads CASSLVIGVYNSPLHF. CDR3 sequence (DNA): TGTGCCAGCAGCTTAGTAATAGGGGTCTATAATTCACCCCTCCACTTT.

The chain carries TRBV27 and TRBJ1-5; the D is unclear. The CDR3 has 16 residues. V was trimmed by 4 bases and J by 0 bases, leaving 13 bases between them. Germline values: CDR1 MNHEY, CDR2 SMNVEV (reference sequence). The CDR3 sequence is CASSSYYRDSNQPQHF. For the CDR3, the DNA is TGTGCCAGCAGTTCCTATTACCGGGATAGCAATCAGCCCCAGCATTTT.

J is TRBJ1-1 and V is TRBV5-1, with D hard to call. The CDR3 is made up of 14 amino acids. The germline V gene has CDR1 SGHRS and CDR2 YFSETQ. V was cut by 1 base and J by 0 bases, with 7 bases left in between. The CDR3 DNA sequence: TGCGCCAGCAGCTTGTCGGCGGTGAACACTGAAGCTTTCTTT. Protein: CASSLSAVNTEAFF.

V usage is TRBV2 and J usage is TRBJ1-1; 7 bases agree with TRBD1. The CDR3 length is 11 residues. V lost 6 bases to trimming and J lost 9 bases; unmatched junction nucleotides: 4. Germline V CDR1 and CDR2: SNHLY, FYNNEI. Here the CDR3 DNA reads TGTGCCAGCAGCGACAGGGCGAAAGCTTTCTTT. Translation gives CASSDRAKAFF.

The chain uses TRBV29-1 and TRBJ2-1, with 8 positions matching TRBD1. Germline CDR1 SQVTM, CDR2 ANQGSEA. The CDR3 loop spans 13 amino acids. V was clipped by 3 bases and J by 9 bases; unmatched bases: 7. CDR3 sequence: CSVDLQGASEQFF. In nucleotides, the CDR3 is TGCAGCGTTGACTTGCAGGGGGCTAGTGAGCAGTTCTTC.

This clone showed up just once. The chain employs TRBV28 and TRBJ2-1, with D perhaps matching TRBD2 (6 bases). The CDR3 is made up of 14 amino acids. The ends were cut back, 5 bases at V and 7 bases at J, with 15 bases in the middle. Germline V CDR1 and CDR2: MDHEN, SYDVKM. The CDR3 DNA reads TGTGCCAGCAGTAGGGTCGGAGGGCTTAATGAGCAGTTCTTC. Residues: CASSRVGGLNEQFF.

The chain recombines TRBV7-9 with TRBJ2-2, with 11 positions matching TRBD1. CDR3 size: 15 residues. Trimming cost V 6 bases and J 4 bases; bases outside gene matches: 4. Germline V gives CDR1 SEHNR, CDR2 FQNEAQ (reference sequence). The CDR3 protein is CASRAGTGGTGELFF. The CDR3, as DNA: TGTGCCAGCAGGGCCGGGACAGGGGGCACCGGGGAGCTGTTTTTT.

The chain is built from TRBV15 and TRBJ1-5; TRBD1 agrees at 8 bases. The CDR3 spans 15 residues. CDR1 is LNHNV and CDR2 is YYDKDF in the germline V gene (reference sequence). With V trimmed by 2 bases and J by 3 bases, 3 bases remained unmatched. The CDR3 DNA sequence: TGTGCCACCAGCAGATCGACAGGGGTCAATCAGCCCCAGCATTTT. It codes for CATSRSTGVNQPQHF.

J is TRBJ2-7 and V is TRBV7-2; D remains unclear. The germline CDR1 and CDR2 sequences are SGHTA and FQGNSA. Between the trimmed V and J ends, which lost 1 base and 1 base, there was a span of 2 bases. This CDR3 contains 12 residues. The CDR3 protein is CASSLVSYEQYF. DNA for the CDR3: TGTGCCAGCAGCTTAGTATCCTACGAGCAGTACTTC.

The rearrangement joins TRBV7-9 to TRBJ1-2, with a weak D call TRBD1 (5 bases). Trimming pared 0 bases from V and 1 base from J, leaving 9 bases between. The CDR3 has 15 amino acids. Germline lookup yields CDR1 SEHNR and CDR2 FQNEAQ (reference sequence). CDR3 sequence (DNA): TGTGCCAGCAGCTTAGCAGGGGCTGGTAACTATGGCTACACCTTC. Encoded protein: CASSLAGAGNYGYTF.

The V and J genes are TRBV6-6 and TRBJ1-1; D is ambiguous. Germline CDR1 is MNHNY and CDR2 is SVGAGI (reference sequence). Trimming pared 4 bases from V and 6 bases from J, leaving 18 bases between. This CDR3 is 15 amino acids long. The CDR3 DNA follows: TGTGCCAGCAGTTCGATTTCCTCGAGGTTCTCTGAAGCTTTCTTT. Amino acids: CASSSISSRFSEAFF.

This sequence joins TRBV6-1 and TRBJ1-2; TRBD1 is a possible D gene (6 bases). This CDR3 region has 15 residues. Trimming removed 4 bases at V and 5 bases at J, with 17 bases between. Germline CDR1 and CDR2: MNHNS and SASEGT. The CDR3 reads CASSADSTAGYGYTF. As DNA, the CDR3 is TGTGCCAGCAGTGCGGACAGCACGGCGGGTTATGGCTACACCTTC.

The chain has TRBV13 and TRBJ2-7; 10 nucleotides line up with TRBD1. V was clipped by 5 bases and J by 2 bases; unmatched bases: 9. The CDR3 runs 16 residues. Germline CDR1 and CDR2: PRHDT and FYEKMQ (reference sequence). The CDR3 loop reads CASSPGSGTGAYEQYF. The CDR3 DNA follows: TGTGCCAGCAGCCCCGGGTCCGGGACAGGGGCCTACGAGCAGTACTTC.

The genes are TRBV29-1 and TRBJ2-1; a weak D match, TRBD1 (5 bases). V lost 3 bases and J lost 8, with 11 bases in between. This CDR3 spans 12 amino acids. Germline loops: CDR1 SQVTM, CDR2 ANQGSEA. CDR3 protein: CSVEAGFDEQFF. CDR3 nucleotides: TGCAGCGTTGAGGCAGGGTTTGATGAGCAGTTCTTC.

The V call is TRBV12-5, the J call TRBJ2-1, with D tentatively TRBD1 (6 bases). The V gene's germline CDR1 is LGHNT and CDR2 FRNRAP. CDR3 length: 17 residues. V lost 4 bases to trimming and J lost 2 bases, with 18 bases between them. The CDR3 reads CASGSNRDGQTYNEQFF. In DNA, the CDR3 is TGTGCTAGTGGTTCCAACCGGGACGGACAGACCTACAATGAGCAGTTCTTC.

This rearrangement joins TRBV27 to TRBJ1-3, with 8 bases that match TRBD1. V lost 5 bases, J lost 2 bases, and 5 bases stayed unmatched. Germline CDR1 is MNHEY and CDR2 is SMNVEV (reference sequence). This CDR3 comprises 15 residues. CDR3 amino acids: CASSADRAAGNTIYF. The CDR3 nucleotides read TGTGCCAGCAGTGCGGACAGGGCGGCTGGAAACACCATATATTTT.

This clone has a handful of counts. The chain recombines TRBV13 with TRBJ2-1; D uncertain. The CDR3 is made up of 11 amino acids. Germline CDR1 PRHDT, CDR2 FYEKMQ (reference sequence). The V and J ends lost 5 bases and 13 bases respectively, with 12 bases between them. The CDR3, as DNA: TGTGCCAGCAGCGGAGTGGCTCGACAGTTCTTC. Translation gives CASSGVARQFF.

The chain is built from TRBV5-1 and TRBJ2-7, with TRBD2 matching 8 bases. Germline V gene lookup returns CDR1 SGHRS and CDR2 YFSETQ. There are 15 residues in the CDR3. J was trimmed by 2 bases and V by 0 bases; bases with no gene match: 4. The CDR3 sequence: CASSLVAGQTYEQYF. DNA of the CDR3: TGCGCCAGCAGCTTGGTAGCGGGGCAAACCTACGAGCAGTACTTC.

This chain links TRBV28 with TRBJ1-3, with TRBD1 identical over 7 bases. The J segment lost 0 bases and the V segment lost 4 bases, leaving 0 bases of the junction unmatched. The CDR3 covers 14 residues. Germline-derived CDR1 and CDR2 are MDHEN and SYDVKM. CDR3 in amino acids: CASSSGGSGNTIYF. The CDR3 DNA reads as TGTGCCAGCAGTTCAGGGGGCTCTGGAAACACCATATATTTT. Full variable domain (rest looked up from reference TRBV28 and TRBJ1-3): DVKVTQSSRYLVKRTGEKVFLECVQDMDHENMFWYRQDPGLGLRLIYFSYDVKMKEKGDIPEGYSVSREKKERFSLILESASTNQTSMYLCASSSGGSGNTIYFGEGSWLTVV.

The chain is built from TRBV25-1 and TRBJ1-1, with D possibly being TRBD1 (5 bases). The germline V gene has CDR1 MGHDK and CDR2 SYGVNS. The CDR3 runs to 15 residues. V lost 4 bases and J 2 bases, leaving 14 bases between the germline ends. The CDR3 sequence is CASSGSDRINTEAFF. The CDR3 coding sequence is TGTGCCAGCAGTGGATCCGACAGAATTAACACTGAAGCTTTCTTT.

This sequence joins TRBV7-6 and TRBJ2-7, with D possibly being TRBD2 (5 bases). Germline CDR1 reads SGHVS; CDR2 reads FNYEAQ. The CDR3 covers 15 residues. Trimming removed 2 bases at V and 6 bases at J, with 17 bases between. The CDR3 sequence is CASSLNPGTTSEQYF. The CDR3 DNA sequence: TGTGCCAGCAGCTTAAATCCGGGAACTACCAGCGAGCAGTACTTC.